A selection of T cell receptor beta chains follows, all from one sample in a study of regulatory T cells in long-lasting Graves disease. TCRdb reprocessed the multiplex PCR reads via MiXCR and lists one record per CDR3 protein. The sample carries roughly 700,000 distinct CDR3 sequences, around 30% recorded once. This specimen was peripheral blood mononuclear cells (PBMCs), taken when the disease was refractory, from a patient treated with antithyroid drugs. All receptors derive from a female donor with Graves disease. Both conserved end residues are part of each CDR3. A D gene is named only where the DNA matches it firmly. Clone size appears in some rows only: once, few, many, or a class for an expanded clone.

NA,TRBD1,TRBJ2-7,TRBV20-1,TGCAGTGCGCAGACAGGGGGCCTCGAGCAGTACTTC,CSAQTGGLEQYF
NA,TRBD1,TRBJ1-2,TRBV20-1,TGCAGTGCTAGACAGGGGGCGGGTGGCTACACCTTC,CSARQGAGGYTF
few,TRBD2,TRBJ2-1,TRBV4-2,TGTGCCAGCAGCCAAGAGAGGGCGGGAGGCTCCTACAATGAGCAGTTCTTC,CASSQERAGGSYNEQFF
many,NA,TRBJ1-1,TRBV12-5,TGTGCTAGTGAAGAGAACACTGAAGCTTTCTTT,CASEENTEAFF
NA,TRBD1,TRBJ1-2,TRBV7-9,TGTGCCAGCAGCCCATCCTGGGACAGGAACTATGGCTACACCTTC,CASSPSWDRNYGYTF
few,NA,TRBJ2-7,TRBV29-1,TGCAGCGTTGGAAGCCAAATCTCCTACGAGCAGTACTTC,CSVGSQISYEQYF
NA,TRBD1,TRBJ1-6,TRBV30,TGTGCCTGGAGCCCGCTGACAGGGCATTCACCCCTCCACTTT,CAWSPLTGHSPLHF
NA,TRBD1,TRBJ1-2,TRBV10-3,TGTGCCACCCGCCGGGACAGGGACCTGGGCTATGGCTACACCTTC,CATRRDRDLGYGYTF
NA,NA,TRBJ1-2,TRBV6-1,TGTGCCAGCAGTACCTTTGGGGGTCGGATAGCTAACTATGGCTACACCTTC,CASSTFGGRIANYGYTF
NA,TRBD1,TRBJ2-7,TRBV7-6,TGTGCCAGCAGCTTAGCGGGACAGGCTCCCGAGCAGTACTTC,CASSLAGQAPEQYF
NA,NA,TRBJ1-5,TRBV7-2,TGTGCCAGCAGCTTAGTTCCGGGGAGCAATCAGCCCCAGCATTTT,CASSLVPGSNQPQHF
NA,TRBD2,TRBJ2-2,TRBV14,TGTGCCAGCAGCCAAAGAATAGCGGGACCTGGCGGGGAGCTGTTTTTT,CASSQRIAGPGGELFF
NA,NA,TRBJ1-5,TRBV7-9,TGTGCCAGCAGCGACAGCCGGGCCGGACATAGCAATCAGCCCCAGCATTTT,CASSDSRAGHSNQPQHF
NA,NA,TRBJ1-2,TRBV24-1,TGTGCCACCAGTGAGCATGTGGGGACGGTACCTTATGGCTACACCTTC,CATSEHVGTVPYGYTF
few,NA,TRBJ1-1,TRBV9,TGTGCCAGCAGCCCCATAGAATGGACTGAAGCTTTCTTT,CASSPIEWTEAFF
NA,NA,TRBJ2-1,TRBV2,TGTGCCAGCACCACCGACCACTTATCCTACAATGAGCAGTTCTTC,CASTTDHLSYNEQFF
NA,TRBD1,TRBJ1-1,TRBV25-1,TGTGCCAGCAGTACCCGACAGGGAAAGAAAACTGAAGCTTTCTTT,CASSTRQGKKTEAFF
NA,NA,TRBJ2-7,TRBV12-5,TGTGCTAGTGGTTTGTTAGACAGGAACTACGAGCAGTACTTC,CASGLLDRNYEQYF
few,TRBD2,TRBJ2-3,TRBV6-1,TGTGCCAGCACTGGGTCGGGGACTAGCGGCACAGATACGCAGTATTTT,CASTGSGTSGTDTQYF
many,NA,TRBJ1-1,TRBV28,TGTGCCAGCAGCCTCCCGGGCAGGATGAACACTGAAGCTTTCTTT,CASSLPGRMNTEAFF
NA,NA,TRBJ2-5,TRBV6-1,TGTGCCAGCAGTAGGAATTACGGGACCGACCAAGAGACCCAGTACTTC,CASSRNYGTDQETQYF
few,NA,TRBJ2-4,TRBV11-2,TGTGCCAGCAGCTTAGATCCGGCGGGAGCCAAAAACATTCAGTACTTC,CASSLDPAGAKNIQYF
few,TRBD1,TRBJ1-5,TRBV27,TGTGCCAGCAGTCCCCTTGGACAGGGGGGTTTTTATAGCAATCAGCCCCAGCATTTT,CASSPLGQGGFYSNQPQHF
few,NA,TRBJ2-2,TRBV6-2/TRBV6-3,TGTGCCAGCAGTGCGTTAGGGCTAGGCACCGGGGAGCTGTTTTTT,CASSALGLGTGELFF
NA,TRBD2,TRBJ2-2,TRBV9,TGTGCCAGCAGCGTAGGAACTAGCGGGTTCAACACCGGGGAGCTGTTTTTT,CASSVGTSGFNTGELFF
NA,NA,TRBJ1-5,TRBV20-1,TGCAGTGCTACATACACATGGGGCGCGGGCAATCAGCCCCAGCATTTT,CSATYTWGAGNQPQHF
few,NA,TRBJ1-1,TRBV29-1,TGCAGCGTTGAAGATCCTGGGATCACTGAAGCTTTCTTT,CSVEDPGITEAFF
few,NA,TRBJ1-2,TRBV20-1,TGCAGTGCTTTTAAGCAGGGGAACTATGGCTACACCTTC,CSAFKQGNYGYTF
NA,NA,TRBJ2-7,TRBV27,TGTGCCAGCAGTAATCCATCCAGCAGCTACGAGCAGTACTTC,CASSNPSSSYEQYF
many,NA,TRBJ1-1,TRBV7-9,TGTGCCAGCAGTTCACAGGGCACCACTGAAGCTTTCTTT,CASSSQGTTEAFF
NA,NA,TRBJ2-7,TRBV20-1,TGCAGTGCTAGAGTTGCCAGGGGTTTAGCCTCCTACGAGCAGTACTTC,CSARVARGLASYEQYF
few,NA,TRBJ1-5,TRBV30,TGTGCCTGGAAGGGGGGGGGGAACCATCAGCCCCAGCATTTT,CAWKGGGNHQPQHF